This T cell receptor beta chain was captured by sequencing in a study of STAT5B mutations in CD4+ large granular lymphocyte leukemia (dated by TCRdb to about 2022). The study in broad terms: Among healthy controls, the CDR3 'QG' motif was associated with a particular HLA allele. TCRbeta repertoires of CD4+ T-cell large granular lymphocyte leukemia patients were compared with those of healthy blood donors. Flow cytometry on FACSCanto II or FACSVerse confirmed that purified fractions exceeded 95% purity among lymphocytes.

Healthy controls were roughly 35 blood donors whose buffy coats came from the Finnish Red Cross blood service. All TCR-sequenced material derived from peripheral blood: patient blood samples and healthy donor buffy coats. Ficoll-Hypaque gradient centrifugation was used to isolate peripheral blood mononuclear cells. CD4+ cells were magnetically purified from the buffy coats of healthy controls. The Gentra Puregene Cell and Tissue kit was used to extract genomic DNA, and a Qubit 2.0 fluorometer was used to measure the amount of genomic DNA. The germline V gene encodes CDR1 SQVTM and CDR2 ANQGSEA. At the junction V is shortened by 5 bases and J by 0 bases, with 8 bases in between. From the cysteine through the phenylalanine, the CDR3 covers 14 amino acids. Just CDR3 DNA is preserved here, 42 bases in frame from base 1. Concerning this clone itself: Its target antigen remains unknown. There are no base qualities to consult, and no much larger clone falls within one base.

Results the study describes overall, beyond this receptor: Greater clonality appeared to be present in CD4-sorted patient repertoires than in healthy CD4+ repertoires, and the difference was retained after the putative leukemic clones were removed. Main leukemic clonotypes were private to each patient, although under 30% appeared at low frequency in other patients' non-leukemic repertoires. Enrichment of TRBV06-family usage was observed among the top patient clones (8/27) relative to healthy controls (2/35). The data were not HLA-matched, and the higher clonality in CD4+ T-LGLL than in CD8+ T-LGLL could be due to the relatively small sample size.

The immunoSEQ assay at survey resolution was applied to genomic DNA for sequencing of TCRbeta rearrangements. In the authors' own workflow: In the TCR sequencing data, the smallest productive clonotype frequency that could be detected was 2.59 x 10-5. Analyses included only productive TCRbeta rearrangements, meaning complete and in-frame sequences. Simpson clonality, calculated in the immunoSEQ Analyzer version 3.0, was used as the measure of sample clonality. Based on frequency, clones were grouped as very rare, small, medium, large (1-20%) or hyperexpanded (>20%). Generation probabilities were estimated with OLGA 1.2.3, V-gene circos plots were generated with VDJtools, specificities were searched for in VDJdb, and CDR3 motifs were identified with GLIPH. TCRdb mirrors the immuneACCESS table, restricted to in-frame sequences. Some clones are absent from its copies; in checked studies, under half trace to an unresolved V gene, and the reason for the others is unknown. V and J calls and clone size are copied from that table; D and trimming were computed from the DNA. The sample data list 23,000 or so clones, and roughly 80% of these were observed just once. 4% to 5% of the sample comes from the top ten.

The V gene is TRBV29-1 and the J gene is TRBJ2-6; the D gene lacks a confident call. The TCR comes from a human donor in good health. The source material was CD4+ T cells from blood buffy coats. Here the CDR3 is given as CSVSSGSGANVLTF. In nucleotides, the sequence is TGCAGCGTTTCAAGTGGCTCTGGGGCCAACGTCCTGACTTTC. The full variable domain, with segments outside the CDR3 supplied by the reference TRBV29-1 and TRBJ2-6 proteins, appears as SAVISQKPSRDICQRGTSLTIQCQVDSQVTMMFWYRQQPGQSLTLIATANQGSEATYESGFVIDKFPISRPNLTFSTLTVSNMSPEDSSIYLCSVSSGSGANVLTFGAGSRLTVL.